This TCR beta chain came from a study of cytomegalovirus exposure and HLA in healthy donors. Germline CDR1 GTSNPN, CDR2 SVGIG (reference sequence). The CDR3 consists of 13 residues. Trimming shortened V by 2 bases and J by 2 bases, and 9 bases separated the two germline ends. The PCR was carried out with 60 Vbeta primers and 13 Jbeta primers. The protocol was immunoSEQ multiplex PCR, while the TCRdb copy is restricted to in-frame clones and leaves out a portion. The sample lists around 130,000 clones, about four fifths occurring once. The rearrangement joins TRBV30 to TRBJ2-5; unclear D gene. The clonotype originates from a man aged 25 to 40 in good health and CMV-seronegative. Sequencing was carried out using PBMCs. The CDR3 DNA follows: TGTGCCTGGAGTCCATACAGACAAGAGACCCAGTACTTC. Protein sequence: CAWSPYRQETQYF.